Listed below are T cell receptor beta chains from one sample, sequenced in a study of OX40 agonist ivuxolimab in advanced cancers. Profiled with immunoSEQ multiplex PCR; TCRdb holds only in-frame clones, not every one. The data hold approximately 43,000 clones, with around four fifths observed a single time. The sample consisted of CD4+ or CD8+ T cells sorted from blood, taken in a trial of the OX40 agonist ivuxolimab. The source is an adult with an advanced solid tumor such as melanoma, head and neck, liver or kidney cancer. The CDR3 runs from the conserved cysteine through the conserved F or W.

j_call: TRBJ2-2
v_call: TRBV5-1
cdr3_aa: CASSSLTGGPIGELFF

j_call: TRBJ2-7
v_call: TRBV7-2
cdr3_aa: CASSLGSSGWWEQYF

j_call: TRBJ1-3
v_call: TRBV2
cdr3_aa: CASSRSSGNTIYF

j_call: TRBJ2-7
v_call: TRBV4-1
cdr3_aa: CASSQDPRLGYEQYF

j_call: TRBJ1-5
v_call: TRBV7-2
cdr3_aa: CASSLASRGNQPQHF

j_call: TRBJ1-5
v_call: TRBV28
cdr3_aa: CASSPDRRGQPQHF

j_call: TRBJ2-1
v_call: TRBV11-2
cdr3_aa: CASSSLAGGWYNEQFF

j_call: TRBJ1-2
v_call: TRBV11-3
cdr3_aa: CASSLTDRVGGYTF

j_call: TRBJ1-4
v_call: TRBV7-3
cdr3_aa: CASSLTKGGSEKLFF

j_call: TRBJ1-2
v_call: TRBV6-5
cdr3_aa: CASSYSRLGGLYGYTF

j_call: TRBJ2-5
v_call: TRBV18
cdr3_aa: CASSPPGQRGETQYF

j_call: TRBJ1-1
v_call: TRBV4-1
cdr3_aa: CASSQAYRVQKKNTEAFF

j_call: TRBJ2-7
v_call: TRBV27
cdr3_aa: CASRLLVQGGEQYF

j_call: TRBJ2-5
v_call: TRBV5-8
cdr3_aa: CASSFGTGTLQETQYF

j_call: TRBJ1-3
v_call: TRBV18
cdr3_aa: CASSLWDRGNTIYF

j_call: TRBJ2-7
v_call: TRBV27
cdr3_aa: CASSLFPGRAPYEQYF

j_call: TRBJ2-3
v_call: TRBV2
cdr3_aa: CASSATTDGDTQYF

j_call: TRBJ2-1
v_call: TRBV6-1
cdr3_aa: CASSELSGSYNEQFF

j_call: TRBJ1-1
v_call: TRBV7-6
cdr3_aa: CASSIGGKDTEAFF

j_call: TRBJ2-7
v_call: TRBV20-1
cdr3_aa: CSASPTHEQYF

j_call: TRBJ2-1
v_call: TRBV9
cdr3_aa: CASSASSGRLQNEQFF

j_call: TRBJ2-4
v_call: TRBV2
cdr3_aa: CASSEGQGDIQYF

j_call: TRBJ2-5
v_call: TRBV6-5
cdr3_aa: CASTPLQGKVETQYF

j_call: TRBJ2-6
v_call: TRBV11-3
cdr3_aa: CASSSFGRTGANVLTF

j_call: TRBJ2-1
v_call: TRBV7-3
cdr3_aa: CASSLTRDRGVEQFF

j_call: TRBJ2-3
v_call: TRBV28
cdr3_aa: CASSFRLDPDTQYF

j_call: TRBJ2-3
v_call: TRBV10-1
cdr3_aa: CASSGVAGVADTQYF

j_call: TRBJ1-2
v_call: TRBV20-1
cdr3_aa: CSASRFDGYTF

j_call: TRBJ2-7
v_call: TRBV4-3
cdr3_aa: CASSQVLDLYEQYF

j_call: TRBJ2-5
v_call: TRBV7-6
cdr3_aa: CASSLDRLETQYF

j_call: TRBJ2-1
v_call: TRBV7-2
cdr3_aa: CASGLAGSNEQFF

j_call: TRBJ2-1
v_call: TRBV11-3
cdr3_aa: CASSPRGSSYNEQFF

j_call: TRBJ2-3
v_call: TRBV7-8
cdr3_aa: CASSSKLAGGADTQYF

j_call: TRBJ2-3
v_call: TRBV5-4
cdr3_aa: CASSFPGRVSTTDTQYF

j_call: TRBJ1-4
v_call: TRBV21-1
cdr3_aa: CASSLHRQGAGEKLFF

j_call: TRBJ1-1
v_call: TRBV30
cdr3_aa: CAWSDLWTGTRVDTEAFF

j_call: TRBJ2-3
v_call: TRBV30
cdr3_aa: CAWRMRTDTQYF

j_call: TRBJ1-2
v_call: TRBV30
cdr3_aa: CAGQTGGRKGYTF

j_call: TRBJ1-2
v_call: TRBV28
cdr3_aa: CASSLDGGVGYTF

j_call: TRBJ1-2
v_call: TRBV9
cdr3_aa: CASSVGRDSSYGYTF

j_call: TRBJ2-4
v_call: TRBV7-2
cdr3_aa: CASSLGLALPTQYF

j_call: TRBJ2-1
v_call: TRBV10-2
cdr3_aa: CASSRDRVLYNEQFF

j_call: TRBJ1-1
v_call: TRBV28
cdr3_aa: CASRVGGQYYTEAFF

j_call: TRBJ2-2
v_call: TRBV30
cdr3_aa: CAWSIRTSGASGELFF

j_call: TRBJ2-5
v_call: TRBV29-1
cdr3_aa: CSVFFGGVYGEQYF

j_call: TRBJ1-2
v_call: TRBV6-5
cdr3_aa: CASSYSKGGGYGYTF

j_call: TRBJ2-1
v_call: TRBV9
cdr3_aa: CASSVLAGGFNEQFF

j_call: TRBJ2-3
v_call: TRBV7-8
cdr3_aa: CASSSSSDTQYF